This T cell receptor beta chain was captured by sequencing in a study of T cell responses to AZD1222 COVID-19 vaccine. The study, taken as a whole, reports: The study sampled repertoires only after the peak T cell response. Seropositive at baseline were only six AZD1222 recipients. Clonal diversity may have been underestimated in mostly white British donors.

In the case of this clone: Its matching antigen is unknown.

The method was immunoSEQ multiplex PCR; TCRdb's version includes in-frame clones alone and lacks a portion of them. The table records roughly 150,000 clones, around 88% of them present only once. This clonotype was sampled from an adult in good health. The specimen was peripheral blood, collected on day 0 of MenACWY control vaccination.

The CDR3 spells CASSNRGSEKLFF. In nucleotides, the CDR3 is TGTGCCAGCAGCAATCGAGGGTCTGAAAAACTGTTTTTT. The chain has TRBV12-3 or TRBV12-4 and TRBJ1-4; D is unresolved. There are 13 residues in the CDR3. Trimming cost V 6 bases and J 7 bases, with 12 bases left between them.